This TCR beta chain was recovered during a study of siplizumab effects on memory and regulatory T cells. Using immunoSEQ multiplex PCR, the repertoire was profiled, and TCRdb retains in-frame clones only, with some absent. Of roughly 40,000 clones in the sample, roughly nine tenths are singletons; the top ten hold less than 0.3%. V was clipped by 6 bases and J by 1 base, with 12 bases between them. Germline assignment: CDR1 LNHDA and CDR2 SQIVND (reference sequence). This CDR3 is 15 amino acids long. This sequence joins TRBV19 and TRBJ2-2; perhaps TRBD2 as D (6 bases). Sequenced sample: naive CD4+ T cells sorted from blood. The sequence was obtained from a human donor in good health. Here the CDR3 DNA reads TGTGCCAGTAGCGTAGGGACTTTGAACACCGGGGAGCTGTTTTTT. Protein sequence: CASSVGTLNTGELFF.